This T cell receptor beta chain was observed in a study of T cell responses to AZD1222 COVID-19 vaccine. Trimming took off 1 base at V and 0 bases at J, with 16 bases between the two ends. Germline V CDR1 and CDR2: ENHRY, SYGVKD. CDR3 length: 17 amino acids. The data were produced by immunoSEQ multiplex PCR, yet TCRdb's version contains in-frame clones alone and is incomplete. The repertoire includes about 130,000 clones, about nine tenths of them detected once, and about 17% sits in the top ten. V gene TRBV10-3 combines with J gene TRBJ2-7; possibly TRBD2 for D (6 bases). The specimen comprised peripheral blood, sampled on day 0 of MenACWY control vaccination. The TCR comes from an adult in good health. The CDR3 DNA is TGTGCCATCAGTGAGTGGGGAGGACTGACCTCCTCCTACGAGCAGTACTTC. This encodes CAISEWGGLTSSYEQYF.